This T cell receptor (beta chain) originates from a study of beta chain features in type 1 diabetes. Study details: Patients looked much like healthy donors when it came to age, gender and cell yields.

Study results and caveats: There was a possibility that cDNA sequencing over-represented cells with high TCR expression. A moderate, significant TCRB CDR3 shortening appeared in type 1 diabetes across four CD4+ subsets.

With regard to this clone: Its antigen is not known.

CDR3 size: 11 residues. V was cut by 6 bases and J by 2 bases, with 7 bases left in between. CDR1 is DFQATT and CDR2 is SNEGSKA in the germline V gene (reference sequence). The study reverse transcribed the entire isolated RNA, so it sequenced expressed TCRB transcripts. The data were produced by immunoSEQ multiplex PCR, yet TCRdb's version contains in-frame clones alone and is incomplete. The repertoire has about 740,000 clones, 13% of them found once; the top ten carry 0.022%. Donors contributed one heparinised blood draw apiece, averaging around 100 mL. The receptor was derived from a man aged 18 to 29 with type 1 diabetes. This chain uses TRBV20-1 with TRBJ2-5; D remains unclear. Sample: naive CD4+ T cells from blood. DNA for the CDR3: TGCAGTGCCCCGGTTCAAGAGACCCAGTACTTC. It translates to CSAPVQETQYF.